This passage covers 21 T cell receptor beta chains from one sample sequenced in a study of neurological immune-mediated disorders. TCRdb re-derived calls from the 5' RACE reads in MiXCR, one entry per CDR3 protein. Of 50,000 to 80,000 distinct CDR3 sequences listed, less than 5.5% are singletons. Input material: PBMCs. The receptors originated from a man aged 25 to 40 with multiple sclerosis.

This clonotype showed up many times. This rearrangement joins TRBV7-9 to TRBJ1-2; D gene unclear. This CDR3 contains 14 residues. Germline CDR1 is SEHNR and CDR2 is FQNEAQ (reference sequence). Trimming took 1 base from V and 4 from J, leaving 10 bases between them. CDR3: CASSLEIGVYGYTF. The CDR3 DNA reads TGTGCCAGCAGCTTAGAGATTGGAGTCTATGGCTACACCTTC.

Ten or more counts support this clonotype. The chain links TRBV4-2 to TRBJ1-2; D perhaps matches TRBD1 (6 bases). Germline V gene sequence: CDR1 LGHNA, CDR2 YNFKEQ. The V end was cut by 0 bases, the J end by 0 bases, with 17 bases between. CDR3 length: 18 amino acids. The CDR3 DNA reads TGTGCCAGCAGCCAAGATTGGCAGGGGTTCGAGACTAACTATGGCTACACCTTC. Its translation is CASSQDWQGFETNYGYTF.

The CDR3, as DNA: TGCGCCAGCAGCGTGACAGGGAAAGAGGAAAAACTGTTTTTT. Translation: CASSVTGKEEKLFF. V is TRBV5-1 and J is TRBJ1-4; 7 nucleotides agree with TRBD1. Trimming removed 4 bases from V and 8 bases from J; junction bases left unmatched: 8. Germline-derived CDR1 and CDR2 are SGHRS and YFSETQ. The length of the CDR3 is 14 residues. Together with reference TRBV5-1 and TRBJ1-4, the CDR3 gives the full variable domain: KAGVTQTPRYLIKTRGQQVTLSCSPISGHRSVSWYQQTPGQGLQFLFEYFSETQRNKGNFPGRFSGRQFSNSRSEMNVSTLELGDSALYLCASSVTGKEEKLFFGSGTQLSVL.

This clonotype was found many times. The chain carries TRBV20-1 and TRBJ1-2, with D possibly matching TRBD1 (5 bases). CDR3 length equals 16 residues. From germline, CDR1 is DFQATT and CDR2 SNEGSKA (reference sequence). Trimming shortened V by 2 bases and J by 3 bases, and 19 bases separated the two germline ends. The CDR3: CSARFRLPGLDYGYTF. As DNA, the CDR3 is TGCAGTGCTAGATTTCGACTCCCGGGACTTGACTATGGCTACACCTTC.

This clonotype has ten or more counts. CDR3 region: CASSQGGLLDDEQFF. DNA of the CDR3: TGCGCCAGCAGCCAAGGGGGACTCCTTGACGATGAGCAGTTCTTC. The V gene is TRBV4-1, the J gene TRBJ2-1; possibly TRBD2 for D (6 bases). Per germline, CDR1 MGHRA and CDR2 YSYEKL. This CDR3 region has 15 residues. Trimming stripped 1 base from V and 8 bases from J, with 15 bases between.

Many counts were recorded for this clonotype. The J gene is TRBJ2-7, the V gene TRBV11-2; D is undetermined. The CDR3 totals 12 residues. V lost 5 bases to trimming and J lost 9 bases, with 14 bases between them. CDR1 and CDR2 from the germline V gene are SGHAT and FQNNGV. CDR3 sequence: CASSPVPFLQYF. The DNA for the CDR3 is TGTGCCAGCAGCCCTGTTCCTTTTCTGCAGTACTTC.

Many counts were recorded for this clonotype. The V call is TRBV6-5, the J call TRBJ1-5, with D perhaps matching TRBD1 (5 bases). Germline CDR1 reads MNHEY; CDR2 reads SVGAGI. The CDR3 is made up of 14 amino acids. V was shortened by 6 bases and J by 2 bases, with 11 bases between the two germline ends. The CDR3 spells CASSPRGGNQPQHF. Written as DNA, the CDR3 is TGTGCCAGCAGCCCGCGGGGGGGCAATCAGCCCCAGCATTTT.

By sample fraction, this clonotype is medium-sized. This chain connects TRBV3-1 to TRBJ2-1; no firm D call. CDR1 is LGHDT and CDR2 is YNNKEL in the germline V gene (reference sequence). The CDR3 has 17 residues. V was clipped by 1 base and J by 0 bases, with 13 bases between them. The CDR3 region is CASSQGLSRSSYNEQFF. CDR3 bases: TGTGCCAGCAGCCAAGGGCTCTCCAGAAGCTCCTACAATGAGCAGTTCTTC.

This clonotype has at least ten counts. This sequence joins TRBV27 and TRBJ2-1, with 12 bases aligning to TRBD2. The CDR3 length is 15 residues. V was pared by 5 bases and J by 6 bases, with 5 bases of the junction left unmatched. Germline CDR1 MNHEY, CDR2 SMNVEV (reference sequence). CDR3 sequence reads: CASSLGLAGTNEQFF. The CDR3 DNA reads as TGTGCCAGCAGTCTTGGACTAGCGGGGACCAATGAGCAGTTCTTC.

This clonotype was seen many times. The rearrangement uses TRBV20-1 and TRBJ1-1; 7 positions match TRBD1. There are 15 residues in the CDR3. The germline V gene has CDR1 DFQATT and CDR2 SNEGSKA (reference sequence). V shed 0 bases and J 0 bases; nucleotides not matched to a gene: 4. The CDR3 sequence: CSARDRDSLNTEAFF. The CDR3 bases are TGCAGTGCTAGAGATCGGGACAGCTTGAACACTGAAGCTTTCTTT.

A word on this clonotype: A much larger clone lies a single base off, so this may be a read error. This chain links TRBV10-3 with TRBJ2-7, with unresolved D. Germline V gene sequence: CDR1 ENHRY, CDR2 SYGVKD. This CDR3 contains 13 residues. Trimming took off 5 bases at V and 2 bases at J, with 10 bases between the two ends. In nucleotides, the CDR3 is TGTGCCATCAGTCCTACAAGGGCCTACGAGCAGTACGTC. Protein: CAISPTRAYEQYV.

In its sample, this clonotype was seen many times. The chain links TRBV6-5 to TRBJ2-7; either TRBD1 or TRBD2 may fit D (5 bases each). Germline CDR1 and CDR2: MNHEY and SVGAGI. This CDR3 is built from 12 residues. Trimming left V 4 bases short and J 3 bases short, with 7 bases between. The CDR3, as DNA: TGTGCCAGCAGTTGGGACGGCTACGAGCAGTACTTC. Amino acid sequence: CASSWDGYEQYF.

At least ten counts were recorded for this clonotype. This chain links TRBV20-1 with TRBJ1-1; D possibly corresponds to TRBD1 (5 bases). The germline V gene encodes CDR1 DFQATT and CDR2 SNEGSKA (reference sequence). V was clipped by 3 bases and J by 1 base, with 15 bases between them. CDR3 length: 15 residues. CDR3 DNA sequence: TGCAGTGCTAGGGGCGTTTTTACAGGGAACACTGAAGCTTTCTTT. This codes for CSARGVFTGNTEAFF.

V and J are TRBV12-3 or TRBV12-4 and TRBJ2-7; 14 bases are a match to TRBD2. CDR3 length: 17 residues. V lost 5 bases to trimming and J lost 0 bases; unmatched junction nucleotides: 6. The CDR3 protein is CASSPGLAGGSSYEQYF. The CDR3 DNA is TGTGCCAGCAGTCCAGGACTAGCGGGGGGTAGCTCCTACGAGCAGTACTTC.

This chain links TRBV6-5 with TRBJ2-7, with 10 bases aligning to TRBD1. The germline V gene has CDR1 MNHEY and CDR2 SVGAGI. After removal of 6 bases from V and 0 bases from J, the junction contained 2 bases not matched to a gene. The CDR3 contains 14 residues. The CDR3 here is CASRGQGVSYEQYV. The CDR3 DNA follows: TGTGCCAGCAGAGGACAGGGGGTCTCCTACGAGCAGTACGTC.

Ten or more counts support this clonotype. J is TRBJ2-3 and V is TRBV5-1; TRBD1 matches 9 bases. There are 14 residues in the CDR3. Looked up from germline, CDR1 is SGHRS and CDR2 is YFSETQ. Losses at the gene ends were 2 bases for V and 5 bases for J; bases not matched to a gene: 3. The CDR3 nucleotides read TGCGCCAGCAGCTTCGGACAGGGGCAAGATACGCAGTATTTT. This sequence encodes CASSFGQGQDTQYF.

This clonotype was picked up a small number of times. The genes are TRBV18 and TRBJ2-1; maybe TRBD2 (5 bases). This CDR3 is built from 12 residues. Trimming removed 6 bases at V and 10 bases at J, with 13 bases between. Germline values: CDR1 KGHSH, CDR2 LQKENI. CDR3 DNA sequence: TGTGCCAGCTCGCGACTACGTCAGGAGCAGTTCTTC. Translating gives CASSRLRQEQFF.

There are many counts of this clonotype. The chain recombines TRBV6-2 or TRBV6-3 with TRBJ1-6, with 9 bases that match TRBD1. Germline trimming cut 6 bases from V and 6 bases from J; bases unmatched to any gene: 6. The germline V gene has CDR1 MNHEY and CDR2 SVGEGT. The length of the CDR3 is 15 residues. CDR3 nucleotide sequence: TGTGCCAGCAGGGTGAGGACAGGGGTTAATTCACCCCTCCACTTT. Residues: CASRVRTGVNSPLHF.

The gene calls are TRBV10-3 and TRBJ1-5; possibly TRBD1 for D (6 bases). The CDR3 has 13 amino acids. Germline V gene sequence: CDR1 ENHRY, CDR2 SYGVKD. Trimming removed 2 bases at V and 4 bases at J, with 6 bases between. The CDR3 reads CAISETGNQPQHF. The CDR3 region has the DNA TGTGCCATCAGTGAGACAGGGAATCAGCCCCAGCATTTT.

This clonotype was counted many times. As DNA, the CDR3 is TGCGCCAGCAGCCGCAGACAGGGGGCGAATACTGAAGCTTTCTTT. Encoded protein: CASSRRQGANTEAFF. This rearrangement joins TRBV5-1 to TRBJ1-1; TRBD1 matches 10 bases. V trimming: 4 bases; J trimming: 5 bases; junction bases outside the gene matches: 8. This CDR3 is built from 15 residues. Germline V CDR1 and CDR2: SGHRS, YFSETQ.

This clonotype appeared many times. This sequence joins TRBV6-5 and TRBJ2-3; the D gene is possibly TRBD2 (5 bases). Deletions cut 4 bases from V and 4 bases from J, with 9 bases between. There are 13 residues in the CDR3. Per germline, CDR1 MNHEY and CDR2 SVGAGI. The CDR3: CASSSTNSDTQYF. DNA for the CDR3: TGTGCCAGCAGTTCGACTAACTCAGATACGCAGTATTTT.